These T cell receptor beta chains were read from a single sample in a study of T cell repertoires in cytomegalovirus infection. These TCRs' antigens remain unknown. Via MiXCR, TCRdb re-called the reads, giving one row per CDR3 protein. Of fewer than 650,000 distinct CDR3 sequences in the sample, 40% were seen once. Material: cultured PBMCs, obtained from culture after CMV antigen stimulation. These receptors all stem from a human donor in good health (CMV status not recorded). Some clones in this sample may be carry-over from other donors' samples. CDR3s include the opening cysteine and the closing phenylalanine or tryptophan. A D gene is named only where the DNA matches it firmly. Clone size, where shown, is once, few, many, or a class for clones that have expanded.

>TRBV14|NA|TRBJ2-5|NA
TGTGCCAGCAGCCCTCTTCCGGGACCCCAAGAGACCCAGTACTTC
CASSPLPGPQETQYF
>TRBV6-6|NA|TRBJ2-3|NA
TGTGCCAGCAGTTACTCGAGGGTTGGGGATACGCAGTATTTT
CASSYSRVGDTQYF
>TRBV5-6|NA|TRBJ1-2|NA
TGTGCCAGCAGAGAAACGCACAGACCCGAGGGATATGGCTACACCTTC
CASRETHRPEGYGYTF
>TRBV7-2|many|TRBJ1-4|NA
TGTGCCAGCAGCTTAGTCCTCACTTACGATAATGAAAAACTGTTTTTT
CASSLVLTYDNEKLFF
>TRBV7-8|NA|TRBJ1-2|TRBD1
TGTGCCAGCAGCCCCGGGACAGGGGGCGCCGGTGGCTACACCTTC
CASSPGTGGAGGYTF
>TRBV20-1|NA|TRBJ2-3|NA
TGCAGTGCTAGAGGGCTAGCAGCAGATACGCAGTATTTT
CSARGLAADTQYF
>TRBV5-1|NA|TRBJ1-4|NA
TGCGCCAGCAGTAACCAGGGAGGGAATGAAAAACTGTTTTTT
CASSNQGGNEKLFF
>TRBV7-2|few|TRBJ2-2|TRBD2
TGTGCCAGCAGCTTATCTCTACTAGCGGGGGGCCCGAACACCGGGGAGCTGTTTTTT
CASSLSLLAGGPNTGELFF
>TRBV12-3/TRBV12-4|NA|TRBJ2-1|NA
TGTGCCAGCAGTTTCTACTTTTTGGGGGATGAGCAGTTCTTC
CASSFYFLGDEQFF
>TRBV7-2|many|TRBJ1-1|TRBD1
TGTGCCAGCACCATAGGGACAGGGACGAACACTGAAGCTTTCTTT
CASTIGTGTNTEAFF
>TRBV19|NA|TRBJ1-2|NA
TGTGCCAGTAGTTCAGAAGGTTGGCATGGCTACACCTTC
CASSSEGWHGYTF
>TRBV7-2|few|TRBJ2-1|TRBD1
TGTGCCAGCAGCTTCCGGGACAGCCATTACAATGAGCAGTTCTTC
CASSFRDSHYNEQFF
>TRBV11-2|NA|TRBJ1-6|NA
TGTGCCAGCAGCAATCGGGCAGGACCTAATTCACCCCTCCACTTT
CASSNRAGPNSPLHF
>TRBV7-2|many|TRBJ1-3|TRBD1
TGTGCCAGCAGCTCGGGACAGCCCGGCCTAAACACCATATATTTT
CASSSGQPGLNTIYF
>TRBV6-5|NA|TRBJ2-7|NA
TGTGCCAGCAGTTACTCGGGGACGAGAGAGCAGTACTTC
CASSYSGTREQYF
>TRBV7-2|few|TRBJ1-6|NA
TGTGCCAGCAGCTTATTGGAGGGGGGTGCCCTCCACTTT
CASSLLEGGALHF
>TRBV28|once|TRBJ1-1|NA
TGTGCCAGCAGCGGCAGGGTCTCCTCTGAAGCTTTCTTT
CASSGRVSSEAFF
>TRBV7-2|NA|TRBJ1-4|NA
TGTGCCAGCAGCTTACTAGGACAGCCTAATGAAAAACTGTTTTTT
CASSLLGQPNEKLFF
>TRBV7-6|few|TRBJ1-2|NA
TGTGCCAGCAGCCCTAGGTGGGGGGGGAACTATGGCTACACCTTC
CASSPRWGGNYGYTF
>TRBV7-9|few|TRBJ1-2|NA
TGTGCCAGCAGCGTGGATAGGAACTATGGCTACACCTTC
CASSVDRNYGYTF
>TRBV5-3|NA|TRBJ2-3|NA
TGTGCCAGCAGCACCCACTCCACAGATACGCAGTATTTT
CASSTHSTDTQYF
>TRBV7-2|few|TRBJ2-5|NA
TGTGCCAGCAGCTTAGCTTCAGAGACCCAGTACTTC
CASSLASETQYF
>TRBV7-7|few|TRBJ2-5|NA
TGTGCCAGCAGCCCACGCGTTGGGACGCACCAGACCCAGTACTTC
CASSPRVGTHQTQYF
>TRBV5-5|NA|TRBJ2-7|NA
TGTGCCAGCAGCTTGGAAGGAGGGCCCGAGCAGTACTTC
CASSLEGGPEQYF
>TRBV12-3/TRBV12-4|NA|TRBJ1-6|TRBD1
TGTGCCAGCAGCCCCAGGGGGGCAAATTCACCCCTCCACTTT
CASSPRGANSPLHF
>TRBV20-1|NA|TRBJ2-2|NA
TGCAGTGCTAGAAACTCCAATACCGGGGAGCTGTTTTTT
CSARNSNTGELFF
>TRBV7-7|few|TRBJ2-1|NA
TGTGCCAGCAGCCCTTCGGGGGGCAATCGTTATGAGCAGTTCTTC
CASSPSGGNRYEQFF
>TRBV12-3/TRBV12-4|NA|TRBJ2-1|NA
TGTGCCACCAGTGCGGCCTACAATGAGCAGTTCTTC
CATSAAYNEQFF
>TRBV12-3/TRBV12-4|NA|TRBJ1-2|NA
TGTGCCAGCAGTTTAGTGGCGGGCTGGTATGGCTACACCTTC
CASSLVAGWYGYTF
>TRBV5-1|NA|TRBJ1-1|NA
TGCGCCAGCAGCCTGACACAATCTGAAGCTTTCTTT
CASSLTQSEAFF
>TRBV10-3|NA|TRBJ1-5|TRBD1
TGTGCCACCGGACAGGGAAAGGATCAGCCCCAGCATTTT
CATGQGKDQPQHF
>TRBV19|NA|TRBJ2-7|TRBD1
TGTGCCAGTAGTATAAGCCCCCGGGGCAGGGGGAACTACGAGCAGTACTTC
CASSISPRGRGNYEQYF
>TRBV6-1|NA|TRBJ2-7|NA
TGTGCCAGCAGCGCCGGGACCCTAACCTACGAGCAGTACTTC
CASSAGTLTYEQYF
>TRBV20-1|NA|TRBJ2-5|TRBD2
TGCAGTGCCATGGACAGCGGGAGTGGGGAGACCCAGTACTTC
CSAMDSGSGETQYF
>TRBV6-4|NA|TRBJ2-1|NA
TGTGCCAGCAGTGACACTGTGGGGGGGCACAATGAGCAGTTCTTC
CASSDTVGGHNEQFF
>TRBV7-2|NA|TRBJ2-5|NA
TGTGCCAGCAGCTCTAATACTCAGACCCAGTACTTC
CASSSNTQTQYF
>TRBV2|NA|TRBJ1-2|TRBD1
TGTGCCAGCAGTGGACAGGGGGAATATGGCTACACCTTC
CASSGQGEYGYTF
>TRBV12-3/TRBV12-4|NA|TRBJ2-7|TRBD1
TGTGCCAGCGCCGACGGGGCAGGGGGTTGGAACGAGCAGTACTTC
CASADGAGGWNEQYF
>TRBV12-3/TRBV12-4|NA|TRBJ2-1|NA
TGTGCCAGCAGTTTCGGCGGAGGGGGGTACAATGAGCAGTTCTTC
CASSFGGGGYNEQFF
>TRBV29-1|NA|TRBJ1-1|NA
TGCAGCGTTGGGGGGCTGGTTGAAGCTTTCTTT
CSVGGLVEAFF
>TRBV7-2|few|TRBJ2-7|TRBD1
TGTGCCAGCAGCTTCGACCGGGACAGCGCCTACGAGCAGTACTTC
CASSFDRDSAYEQYF
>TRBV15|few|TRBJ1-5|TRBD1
TGTGCCACCGCGACAGGGGGCGCAGGGCAGCCCCAGCATTTT
CATATGGAGQPQHF
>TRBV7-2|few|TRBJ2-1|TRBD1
TGTGCCAGCAGGGGCCGGACAGGGGTTGGTGAGCAGTTCTTC
CASRGRTGVGEQFF
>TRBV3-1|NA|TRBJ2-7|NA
TGTGCCAGCAGCCAAGGGCTAGGAGGTTTCTACGAGCAGTACTTC
CASSQGLGGFYEQYF
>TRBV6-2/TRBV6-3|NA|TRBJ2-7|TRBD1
TGTGCCAGCAGTTACGGAGCAGGGGGTAAGATCGCGGGCGAGCAGTACTTC
CASSYGAGGKIAGEQYF
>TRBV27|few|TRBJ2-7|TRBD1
TGTGCCAGCAGGCCCTCCGGGACAGGGTACTCCTACGAGCAGTACTTC
CASRPSGTGYSYEQYF
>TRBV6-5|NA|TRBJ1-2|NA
TGTGCCAGCAGTTACGGGACGTCTGAGGGCTACACCTTC
CASSYGTSEGYTF
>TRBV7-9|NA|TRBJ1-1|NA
TGTGCCAGCAGACTGGGGACTAATGAAGCTTTCTTT
CASRLGTNEAFF
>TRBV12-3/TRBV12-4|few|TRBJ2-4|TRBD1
TGTGCCAGCAGTTTCGGCGGGACAGGGGTCAAAAACATTCAGTACTTC
CASSFGGTGVKNIQYF
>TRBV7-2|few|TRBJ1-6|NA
TGTGCCAGCAGCTCCGGGCGGGAGAGGTCACCCCTCCACTTT
CASSSGRERSPLHF
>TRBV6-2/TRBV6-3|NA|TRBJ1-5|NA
TGTGCCAGCAGTTCGGGGAATGGGCAGCCCCAGCATTTT
CASSSGNGQPQHF
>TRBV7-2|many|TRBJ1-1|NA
TGTGCCAGCAGCTTAGACAAGAACACTGAAGCTTTCTTT
CASSLDKNTEAFF
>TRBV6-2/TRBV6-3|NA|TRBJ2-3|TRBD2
TGTGCCAGCAGTCAAAGACTAGCGGGGGAGACCACAGATACGCAGTATTTT
CASSQRLAGETTDTQYF